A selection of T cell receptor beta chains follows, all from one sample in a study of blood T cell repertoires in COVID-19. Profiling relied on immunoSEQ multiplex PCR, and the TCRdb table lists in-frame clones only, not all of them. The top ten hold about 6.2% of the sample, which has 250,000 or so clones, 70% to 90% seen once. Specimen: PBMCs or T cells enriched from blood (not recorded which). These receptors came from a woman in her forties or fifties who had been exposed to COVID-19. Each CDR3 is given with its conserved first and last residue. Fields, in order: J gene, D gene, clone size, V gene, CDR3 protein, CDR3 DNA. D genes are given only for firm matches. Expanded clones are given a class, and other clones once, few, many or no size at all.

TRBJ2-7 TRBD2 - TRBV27 CASSPRGSGGFYEQYF TGTGCCAGCAGTCCCCGTGGGAGCGGGGGGTTTTACGAGCAGTACTTC
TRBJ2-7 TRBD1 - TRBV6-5 CASSEGQGYYEQYF TGTGCCAGCAGCGAGGGACAGGGTTACTACGAGCAGTACTTC
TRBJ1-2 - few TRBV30 CAYPRAESGGYTF TGTGCCTATCCCAGGGCGGAATCGGGTGGCTACACCTTC
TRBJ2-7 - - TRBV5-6 CASSRGWGPDSYEQYF TGTGCCAGCAGCCGAGGGTGGGGGCCTGACTCCTACGAGCAGTACTTC
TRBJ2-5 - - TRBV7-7 CASSPLPQGRPETQYF TGTGCCAGCAGCCCCCTGCCGCAGGGTCGGCCGGAGACCCAGTACTTC
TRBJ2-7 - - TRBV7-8 CASSLEAGLTYEQYF TGTGCCAGCAGCTTAGAGGCAGGGTTAACCTACGAGCAGTACTTC
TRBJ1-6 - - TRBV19 CASSIDPAGSSYNSPLHF TGTGCCAGTAGTATAGATCCGGCAGGCAGCTCCTATAATTCACCCCTCCACTTT
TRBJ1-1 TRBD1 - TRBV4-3 CASSHRTGTGGTEAFF TGCGCCAGCAGCCACCGAACCGGGACAGGGGGCACTGAAGCTTTCTTT
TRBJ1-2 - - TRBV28 CASREWTGYTF TGTGCCAGCCGGGAGTGGACGGGCTACACCTTC
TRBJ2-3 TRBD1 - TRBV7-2 CANADTGVVDTQYF TGTGCCAACGCCGATACAGGGGTGGTAGATACGCAGTATTTT
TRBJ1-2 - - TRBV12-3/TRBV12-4 CASSLGQFYGYTF TGTGCCAGCAGTTTGGGGCAGTTCTATGGCTACACCTTC
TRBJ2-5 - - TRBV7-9 CASSLPLAETQYF TGTGCCAGCAGCTTACCGCTAGCTGAGACCCAGTACTTC
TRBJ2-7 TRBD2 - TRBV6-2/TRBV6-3 CASSGGTNGLGEQYF TGTGCCAGCAGTGGAGGGACTAACGGGCTGGGCGAGCAGTACTTC
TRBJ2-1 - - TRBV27 CASSLSGETLYNEQFF TGTGCCAGCAGTTTATCCGGGGAGACCCTCTACAATGAGCAGTTCTTC
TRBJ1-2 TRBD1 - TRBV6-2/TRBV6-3 CASSAGGENDYTF TGTGCCAGCAGTGCAGGGGGCGAAAACGACTACACCTTC
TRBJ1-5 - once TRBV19 CASSILRTGGNQPQHF TGTGCCAGTAGTATACTCAGGACTGGGGGCAATCAGCCCCAGCATTTT
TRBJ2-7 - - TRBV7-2 CASSYLGIYEQYF TGTGCCAGCAGCTATCTCGGGATCTACGAGCAGTACTTC
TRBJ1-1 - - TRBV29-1 CSAVGGGTEAFF TGCAGCGCCGTGGGGGGGGGCACTGAAGCTTTCTTT
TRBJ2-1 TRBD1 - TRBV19 CASSNTGGREQFF TGTGCCAGTAGCAATACAGGGGGGCGTGAGCAGTTCTTC
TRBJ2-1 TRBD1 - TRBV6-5 CASSFVDRRSYNEQFF TGTGCCAGCAGTTTCGTGGACAGGCGATCTTACAATGAGCAGTTCTTC
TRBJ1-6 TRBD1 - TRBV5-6 CASSTRTGGVSYNSPLHF TGTGCCAGCAGCACCCGGACAGGGGGCGTTTCCTATAATTCACCCCTCCACTTT
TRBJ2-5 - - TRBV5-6 CASSLDRADQYF TGTGCCAGCAGCTTGGACAGGGCGGACCAGTACTTC
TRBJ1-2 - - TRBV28 CASSLGTGYGYTF TGTGCCAGCAGTTTGGGTACAGGCTATGGCTACACCTTC
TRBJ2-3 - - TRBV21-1 CASSKGKGPLGDTQYF TGTGCCAGCAGCAAAGGTAAGGGGCCCCTCGGGGATACGCAGTATTTT
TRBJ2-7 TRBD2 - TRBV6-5 CASRPHLADYEQYF TGTGCCAGCAGACCCCACCTAGCGGATTACGAGCAGTACTTC
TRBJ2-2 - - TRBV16 CASSPDRNTGELFF TGTGCCAGCAGCCCAGACAGGAACACCGGGGAGCTGTTTTTT
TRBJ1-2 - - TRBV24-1 CATSDLTETAGYTF TGTGCCACCAGTGATTTGACAGAAACGGCTGGCTACACCTTC
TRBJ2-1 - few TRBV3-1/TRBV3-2 CASRGGPGEQFF TGTGCCAGCAGGGGGGGGCCGGGTGAGCAGTTCTTC
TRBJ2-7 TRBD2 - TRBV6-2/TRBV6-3 CASSWSSGVAYEQYF TGTGCCAGCAGTTGGTCTAGCGGGGTTGCCTACGAGCAGTACTTC
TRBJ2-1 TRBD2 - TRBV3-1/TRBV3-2 CASSQGTSGGANEQFF TGTGCCAGCAGCCAAGGGACTAGCGGGGGGGCTAATGAGCAGTTCTTC
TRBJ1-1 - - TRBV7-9 CASSLNRMRNTEAFF TGTGCCAGCAGCTTAAACAGAATGAGGAACACTGAAGCTTTCTTT
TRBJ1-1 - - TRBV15 CATSPRRDMNTEAFF TGTGCCACCAGCCCCCGGAGGGATATGAACACTGAAGCTTTCTTT
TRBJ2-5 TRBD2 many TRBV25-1 CASSTLAGTQETQYF TGTGCCAGCAGTACGCTAGCGGGGACCCAAGAGACCCAGTACTTC
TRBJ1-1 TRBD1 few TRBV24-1 CATRGTGGGTEAFF TGTGCCACCAGGGGGACAGGGGGAGGAACTGAAGCTTTCTTT
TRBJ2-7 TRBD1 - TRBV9 CASASGQGPSYEQYF TGTGCCAGCGCCTCAGGACAGGGACCCTCCTACGAGCAGTACTTC
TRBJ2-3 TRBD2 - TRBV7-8 CASSLIGLATDTQYF TGTGCCAGCAGCTTAATCGGACTAGCCACAGATACGCAGTATTTT
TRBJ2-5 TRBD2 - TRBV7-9 CASSLTSGGEETQYF TGTGCCAGCAGCTTAACTAGCGGGGGGGAAGAGACCCAGTACTTC
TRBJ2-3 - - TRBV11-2 CASSPLGGSTDTQYF TGTGCCAGCAGCCCCCTAGGGGGTTCGACAGATACGCAGTATTTT
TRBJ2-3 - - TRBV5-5 CASSFAGRDTQYF TGTGCCAGCAGCTTCGCAGGGAGGGATACGCAGTATTTT
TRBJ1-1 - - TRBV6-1 CASSEESGSRGEAFF TGTGCCAGCAGTGAAGAATCAGGGAGCAGGGGTGAAGCTTTCTTT
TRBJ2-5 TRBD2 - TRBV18 CASSPGLARETQYF TGTGCCAGCTCACCGGGACTAGCGAGAGAGACCCAGTACTTC
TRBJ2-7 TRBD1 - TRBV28 CASSLPGTGDGEQYF TGTGCCAGCAGTCTGCCCGGGACAGGGGATGGCGAGCAGTACTTC
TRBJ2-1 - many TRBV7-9 CASSLGTFDYSYNEQFF TGTGCCAGCAGCTTGGGGACATTTGACTACTCCTACAATGAGCAGTTCTTC
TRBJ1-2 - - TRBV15 CATSPPGGNYGYTF TGTGCCACCAGCCCCCCGGGTGGGAACTATGGCTACACCTTC
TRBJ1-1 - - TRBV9 CASSVAAGSATEAFF TGTGCCAGCAGCGTAGCTGCAGGATCGGCCACTGAAGCTTTCTTT
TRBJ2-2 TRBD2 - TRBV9 CASSVLAGGLQRTGELFF TGTGCCAGCAGCGTCTTAGCGGGGGGTCTTCAAAGAACCGGGGAGCTGTTTTTT
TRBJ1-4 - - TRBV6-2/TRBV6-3 CASSPQGVNEKLFF TGTGCCAGCAGCCCACAGGGCGTTAATGAAAAACTGTTTTTT
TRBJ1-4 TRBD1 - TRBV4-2 CASSQQPPTGDLGKEKLFF TGTGCCAGCAGCCAACAACCCCCGACAGGGGATCTTGGGAAAGAAAAACTGTTTTTT
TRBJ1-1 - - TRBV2 CASSEGGQITEAFF TGTGCCAGCAGTGAAGGGGGGCAAATCACTGAAGCTTTCTTT
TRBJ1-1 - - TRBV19 CASSRREYLTEAFF TGTGCCAGTAGTAGACGGGAGTATCTCACTGAAGCTTTCTTT
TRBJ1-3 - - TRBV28 CASSLGQGRADF TGTGCCAGCAGCTTAGGGCAGGGTCGGGCAGATTTT
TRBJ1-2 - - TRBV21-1 CASRGQHGYTF TGTGCCAGCAGGGGACAGCATGGCTACACCTTC
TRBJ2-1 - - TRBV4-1 CASSPVTYNEQFF TGCGCCAGCAGCCCCGTTACCTACAATGAGCAGTTCTTC
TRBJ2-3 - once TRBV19 CASSRTGDPTDTQYF TGTGCCAGTAGTCGAACAGGAGATCCCACAGATACGCAGTATTTT
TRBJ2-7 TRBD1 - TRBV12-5 CASGYAGTGSKQYF TGTGCTAGTGGCTACGCCGGGACAGGTAGTAAGCAGTACTTC
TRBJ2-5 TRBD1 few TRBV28 CASSLGQGYQETQYF TGTGCCAGCAGTCTGGGACAGGGGTACCAAGAGACCCAGTACTTC
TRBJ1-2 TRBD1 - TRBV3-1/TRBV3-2 CASSPGTGRANYGYTF TGTGCCAGCAGCCCCGGGACAGGGAGAGCTAACTATGGCTACACCTTC
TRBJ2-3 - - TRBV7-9 CASRKLPGTYQAQYF TGTGCCAGCAGGAAATTACCGGGAACCTACCAGGCGCAGTATTTT
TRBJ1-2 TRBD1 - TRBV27 CASSTNRGAIYGYTF TGTGCCAGCAGTACTAACAGGGGCGCGATCTATGGCTACACCTTC